This entry lists 17 T cell receptor beta chains sequenced from one sample in a study of cytomegalovirus exposure and HLA in healthy donors. PCR employed 60 Vbeta and 13 Jbeta primers. Here immunoSEQ multiplex PCR was the method, and the copy in TCRdb shows in-frame clones only, minus some. The sample has about 170,000 clones; 80% are singletons. Sequencing was carried out using PBMCs. The receptors come from a woman aged 45-65 years in good health and CMV-seropositive.

The rearrangement uses TRBV12-5 and TRBJ1-2, with no clear D. The germline CDR1 and CDR2 sequences are LGHNT and FRNRAP. This CDR3 has 12 amino acids. Trimming shortened V by 3 bases and J by 4 bases, and 6 bases separated the two germline ends. CDR3 bases: TGTGCTAGTGGTTTAAACGGCTATGGCTACACCTTC. Protein product: CASGLNGYGYTF.

V and J are TRBV6-1 and TRBJ1-5; 9 nucleotides align to TRBD1. Losses at the gene ends were 3 bases for V and 4 bases for J; bases not matched to a gene: 10. From germline, CDR1 is MNHNS and CDR2 SASEGT. This CDR3 contains 17 residues. CDR3 bases: TGTGCCAGCAGTGACCCAACGACAGGGGGATGGAATCAGCCCCAGCATTTT. Translation gives CASSDPTTGGWNQPQHF.

The chain uses TRBV19 and TRBJ2-2; D unclear. The germline gives CDR1 LNHDA, CDR2 SQIVND (reference sequence). Trimming removed 8 bases from V and 7 bases from J, with 11 bases in between. The CDR3 is made up of 12 amino acids. This chain's CDR3 is CASPTPGGELFF. The CDR3 bases are TGTGCCAGTCCCACCCCAGGCGGGGAGCTGTTTTTT.

The chain is built from TRBV9 and TRBJ2-7; TRBD1 matches 8 bases. V lost 2 bases and J lost 3; bases outside the gene matches: 4. Per germline, CDR1 SGDLS and CDR2 YYNGEE. The CDR3 contains 14 residues. The CDR3 protein is CASSVSGQGYEQYF. CDR3 nucleotide sequence: TGTGCCAGCAGCGTTTCCGGACAGGGCTACGAGCAGTACTTC.

CDR3 in amino acids: CASSPTLPGTQYF. The CDR3 DNA is TGTGCCAGCAGCCCAACGCTACCGGGGACCCAGTACTTC. The rearrangement joins TRBV6-5 to TRBJ2-5, with D unclear. With 6 bases removed from V and 7 bases from J, the gap between germline ends came to 15 bases. Germline V gene data show CDR1 as MNHEY and CDR2 as SVGAGI. The CDR3 runs 13 residues.

The rearrangement uses TRBV19 and TRBJ1-5; D might be TRBD1 (6 bases). The CDR3 sequence is 16 residues long. CDR1 and CDR2 (germline): LNHDA, SQIVND (reference sequence). V was trimmed by 3 bases and J by 6 bases, leaving 18 bases between them. The CDR3 sequence is CASSMPWGGWSQPQHF. The CDR3 nucleotides read TGTGCCAGTAGTATGCCTTGGGGGGGCTGGAGTCAGCCCCAGCATTTT.

In the case of this clone: The sample holds other DNA sequences that translate to the same CDR3. The chain carries TRBV27 and TRBJ2-7, with D maybe TRBD2 (7 bases). The CDR3 runs 12 residues. Per germline, CDR1 MNHEY and CDR2 SMNVEV (reference sequence). Trimming removed 2 bases from V and 7 bases from J, with 9 bases in between. The CDR3 DNA reads TGTGCCAGCAGTTTAAGGGGGGGAGAGCAGTACTTC. It specifies CASSLRGGEQYF.

The V and J genes are TRBV4-3 and TRBJ2-7, with 10 bases aligning to TRBD2. J lost 4 bases, V lost 4 bases, and 4 bases had no gene match. The germline V gene has CDR1 LGHNA and CDR2 YSLEER. The length of the CDR3 is 14 residues. CDR3 DNA: TGCGCCAGCAGCCCGGGACTAGCGCTTTACGAGCAGTACTTC. Its translation is CASSPGLALYEQYF.

The V gene is TRBV9, the J gene TRBJ2-2; possible D gene TRBD1, 7 bases. Germline loops: CDR1 SGDLS, CDR2 YYNGEE. With 0 bases removed from V and 13 bases from J, the gap between germline ends came to 16 bases. The CDR3 extends over 14 amino acids. The CDR3: CASSVGVAGGWLFF. CDR3 nucleotide sequence: TGTGCCAGCAGCGTAGGGGTTGCAGGGGGGTGGCTGTTTTTT.

This chain links TRBV7-8 with TRBJ1-2; the match to TRBD1 covers 7 bases. Germline V gene sequence: CDR1 SGHVS, CDR2 FQNEAQ. V dropped 5 bases and J dropped 0; count of bases not matched to a gene: 6. The CDR3 is 15 residues long. The DNA for the CDR3 is TGTGCCAGCAGCCCTCGACAGGGCACTAACTATGGCTACACCTTC. Translation gives CASSPRQGTNYGYTF.

The chain joins TRBV9 to TRBJ2-7, with 10 bases identical to TRBD1. V shed 4 bases and J 2 bases; nucleotides not matched to a gene: 12. The germline gives CDR1 SGDLS, CDR2 YYNGEE. CDR3 length: 17 residues. CDR3 amino acids: CASSTSKGTGDPYEQYF. The CDR3 DNA reads TGTGCCAGCAGCACCTCTAAAGGGACAGGGGATCCCTACGAGCAGTACTTC.

The chain joins TRBV28 to TRBJ2-1; 14 positions agree with TRBD2. The length of the CDR3 is 16 residues. V trimming: 4 bases; J trimming: 9 bases; junction bases outside the gene matches: 8. The germline V gene has CDR1 MDHEN and CDR2 SYDVKM. DNA for the CDR3: TGTGCCAGCAGTTCCCCGGGACTAGCGGGAGTATTTGAGCAGTTCTTC. This translates into CASSSPGLAGVFEQFF.

The rearrangement links TRBV9 to TRBJ1-3, with TRBD1 matching 8 bases. CDR1 and CDR2 from the germline V gene are SGDLS and YYNGEE. The ends lost 3 bases at V and 0 bases at J; junction bases unmatched: 8. This CDR3 region has 17 residues. CDR3 bases: TGTGCCAGCAGCGCCGACAGGGGCTATCTCTCTGGAAACACCATATATTTT. Its protein is CASSADRGYLSGNTIYF. Filled out from reference TRBV9 and TRBJ1-3, the complete variable domain reads DSGVTQTPKHLITATGQRVTLRCSPRSGDLSVYWYQQSLDQGLQFLIQYYNGEERAKGNILERFSAQQFPDLHSELNLSSLELGDSALYFCASSADRGYLSGNTIYFGEGSWLTVV.

This clone was observed once. The chain links TRBV19 to TRBJ2-1, with 9 positions matching TRBD1. The CDR3 has 17 amino acids. With 3 bases clipped from V and 6 bases from J, the junction kept 12 bases outside the gene matches. The germline CDR1 and CDR2 sequences are LNHDA and SQIVND (reference sequence). Here the CDR3 reads CASSIGNYRGRLNEQFF. CDR3 nucleotides: TGTGCCAGTAGTATTGGAAACTACAGGGGGCGCCTCAATGAGCAGTTCTTC.

The rearrangement uses TRBV10-3 and TRBJ2-1; 7 nucleotides align to TRBD2. The V segment lost 2 bases and the J segment 9 bases; nucleotides outside the gene matches: 7. The CDR3 contains 14 residues. Germline V CDR1 and CDR2: ENHRY, SYGVKD. CDR3 protein: CAISEGLDTIEQFF. CDR3 coding DNA: TGTGCCATCAGTGAGGGACTAGATACTATTGAGCAGTTCTTC.

This rearrangement joins TRBV7-9 to TRBJ1-5; D gene uncertain. Germline CDR1 reads SEHNR; CDR2 reads FQNEAQ (reference sequence). Trimming cost V 4 bases and J 3 bases, with 7 bases left between them. This CDR3 is 13 amino acids long. The CDR3 DNA reads as TGTGCCAGCAGCTCAAACAACAATCAGCCCCAGCATTTT. Translating it yields CASSSNNNQPQHF.

This sequence joins TRBV20-1 and TRBJ2-1; 7 nucleotides agree with TRBD1. CDR3 length equals 11 residues. CDR1 DFQATT and CDR2 SNEGSKA come from the germline V gene (reference sequence). With 1 base clipped from V and 10 bases from J, the junction kept 1 base outside the gene matches. CDR3 nucleotides: TGCAGTGCTAGAGTGGACAGGGAGCAGTTCTTC. Translation: CSARVDREQFF.